Presented here are 3 T cell receptor beta chains from one specimen sequenced in a study of T cell responses to AZD1222 COVID-19 vaccine. The method was immunoSEQ multiplex PCR; TCRdb's version includes in-frame clones alone and lacks a portion of them. The table includes 100,000 to 150,000 clones, less than 95% detected once. The specimen comprised peripheral blood, sampled on day 0 of MenACWY control vaccination. These receptors all come from an adult in good health.

This chain connects TRBV4-3 to TRBJ2-1, with no clear D. Germline CDR1 LGHNA, CDR2 YSLEER. The V end lost 1 base, the J end lost 9 bases, and 4 bases lay between the germline ends. The CDR3 spans 11 residues. CDR3: CASSQAGEQFF. The CDR3 region has the DNA TGCGCCAGCAGCCAAGCGGGTGAGCAGTTCTTC.

The V and J genes are TRBV4-2 and TRBJ2-5, with 9 bases identical to TRBD2. Germline loops: CDR1 LGHNA, CDR2 YNFKEQ. With V trimmed by 0 bases and J by 5 bases, 7 bases remained unmatched. The CDR3 consists of 16 residues. The CDR3 DNA sequence: TGTGCCAGCAGCCAAGACGGTAGCGGGGGTGGGGAGACCCAGTACTTC. Its translation: CASSQDGSGGGETQYF.

This clone was detected only a few times. The V call is TRBV6-2 or TRBV6-3, the J call TRBJ2-1, with D uncertain. V was clipped by 2 bases and J by 0 bases, with 5 bases between them. The germline V gene has CDR1 MNHEY and CDR2 SVGEGT. CDR3 length: 14 amino acids. The CDR3 DNA follows: TGTGCCAGCAGTTACACGAGCTCCTACAATGAGCAGTTCTTC. Encoded protein: CASSYTSSYNEQFF.